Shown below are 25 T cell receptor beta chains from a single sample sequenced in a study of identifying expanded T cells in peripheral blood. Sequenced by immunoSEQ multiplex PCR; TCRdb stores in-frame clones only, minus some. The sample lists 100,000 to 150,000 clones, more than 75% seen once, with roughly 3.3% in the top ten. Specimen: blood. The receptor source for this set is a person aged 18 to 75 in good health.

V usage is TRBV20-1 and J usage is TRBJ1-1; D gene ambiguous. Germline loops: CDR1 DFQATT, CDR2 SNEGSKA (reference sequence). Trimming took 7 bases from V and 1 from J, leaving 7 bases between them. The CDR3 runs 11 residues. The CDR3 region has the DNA TGCAGTGGTAACAGGAACACTGAAGCTTTCTTT. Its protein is CSGNRNTEAFF.

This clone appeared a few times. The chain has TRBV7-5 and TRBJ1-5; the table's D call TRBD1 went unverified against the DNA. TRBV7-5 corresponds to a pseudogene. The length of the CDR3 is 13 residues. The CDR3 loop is CARSQGIEEPQHF. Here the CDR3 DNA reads TGTGCCAGAAGCCAGGGGATAGAAGAGCCCCAGCATTTT.

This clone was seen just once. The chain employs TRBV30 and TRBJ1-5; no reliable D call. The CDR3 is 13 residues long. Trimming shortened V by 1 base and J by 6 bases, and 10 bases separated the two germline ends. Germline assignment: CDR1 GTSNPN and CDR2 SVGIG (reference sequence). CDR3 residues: CAWSGQVAQPQHF. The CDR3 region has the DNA TGTGCCTGGAGTGGGCAGGTGGCTCAGCCCCAGCATTTT.

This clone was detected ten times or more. This CDR3 is CASSSRGGVRLITEAFF. Here the CDR3 DNA reads TGTGCCAGCAGCTCTCGGGGAGGGGTTCGGTTAATCACTGAAGCTTTCTTT. The J gene is TRBJ1-1, the V gene TRBV5-6, with D tentatively TRBD1 (5 bases). The CDR3 consists of 17 residues. Germline V gene data show CDR1 as SGHDT and CDR2 as YYEEEE. V was clipped by 3 bases and J by 4 bases, with 22 bases between them. Variable domain in full (rest from reference TRBV5-6 and TRBJ1-1): DAGVTQSPTHLIKTRGQQVTLRCSPKSGHDTVSWYQQALGQGPQFIFQYYEEEERQRGNFPDRFSGHQFPNYSSELNVNALLLGDSALYLCASSSRGGVRLITEAFFGQGTRLTVV.

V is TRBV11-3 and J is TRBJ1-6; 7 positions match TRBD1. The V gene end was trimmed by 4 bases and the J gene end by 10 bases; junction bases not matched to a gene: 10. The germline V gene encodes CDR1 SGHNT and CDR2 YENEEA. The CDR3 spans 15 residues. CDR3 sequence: CASSSDREGGSPLHF. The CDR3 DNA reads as TGTGCCAGCAGCTCAGACAGGGAAGGAGGCTCACCCCTCCACTTT.

CDR3 DNA: TGTGCCAGCAGCGCTCATTACTCGGGACAGGGGGTAGCAGGGAGTGCTGGAAACACCATATATTTT. Its protein is CASSAHYSGQGVAGSAGNTIYF. This chain connects TRBV9 to TRBJ1-3, with 11 nucleotides matching TRBD1. Germline V gene sequence: CDR1 SGDLS, CDR2 YYNGEE. The CDR3 totals 22 residues. V lost 3 bases to trimming and J lost 2 bases; unmatched junction nucleotides: 22. Together with reference TRBV9 and TRBJ1-3, the CDR3 gives the full variable domain: DSGVTQTPKHLITATGQRVTLRCSPRSGDLSVYWYQQSLDQGLQFLIQYYNGEERAKGNILERFSAQQFPDLHSELNLSSLELGDSALYFCASSAHYSGQGVAGSAGNTIYFGEGSWLTVV.

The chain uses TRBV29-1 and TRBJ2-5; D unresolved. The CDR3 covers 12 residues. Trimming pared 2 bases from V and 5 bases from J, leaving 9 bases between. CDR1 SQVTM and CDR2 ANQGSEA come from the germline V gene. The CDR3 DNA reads TGCAGCGTTGAACCCCTACTTGAGACCCAGTACTTC. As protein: CSVEPLLETQYF.

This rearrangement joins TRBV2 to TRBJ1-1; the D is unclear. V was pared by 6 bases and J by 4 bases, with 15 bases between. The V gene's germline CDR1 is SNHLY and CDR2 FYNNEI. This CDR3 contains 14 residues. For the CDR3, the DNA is TGTGCCAGCAGGGACTTCCTCCAGGCCACTGAAGCTTTCTTT. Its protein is CASRDFLQATEAFF.

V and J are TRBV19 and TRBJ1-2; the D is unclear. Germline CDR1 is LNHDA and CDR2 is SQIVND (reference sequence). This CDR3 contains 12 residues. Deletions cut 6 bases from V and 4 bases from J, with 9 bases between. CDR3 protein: CASRDRRYGYTF. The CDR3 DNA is TGTGCCAGTAGGGATCGGCGCTATGGCTACACCTTC.

CDR3 DNA: TGTGCCAGCAGTGAAGGGCGGCAGCGCTATGGCTACACCTTC. This sequence encodes CASSEGRQRYGYTF. The V gene is TRBV2, the J gene TRBJ1-2; no clear D. CDR1 and CDR2 (germline): SNHLY, FYNNEI. The CDR3 covers 14 residues. V lost 1 base and J lost 4, with 10 bases in between.

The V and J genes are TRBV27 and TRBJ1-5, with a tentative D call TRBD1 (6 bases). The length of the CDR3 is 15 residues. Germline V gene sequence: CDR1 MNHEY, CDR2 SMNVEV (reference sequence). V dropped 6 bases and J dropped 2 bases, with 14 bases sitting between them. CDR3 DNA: TGTGCCAGCAGCCAAACCGGACAGCGCAATCAGCCCCAGCATTTT. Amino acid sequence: CASSQTGQRNQPQHF.

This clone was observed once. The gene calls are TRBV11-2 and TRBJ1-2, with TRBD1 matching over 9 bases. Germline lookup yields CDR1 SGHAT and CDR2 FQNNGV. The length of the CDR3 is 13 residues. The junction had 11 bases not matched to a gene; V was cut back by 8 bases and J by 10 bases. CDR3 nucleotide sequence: TGTGCCAGCGGAAGACAGGGGGTTTTTGACTACACCTTC. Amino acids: CASGRQGVFDYTF.

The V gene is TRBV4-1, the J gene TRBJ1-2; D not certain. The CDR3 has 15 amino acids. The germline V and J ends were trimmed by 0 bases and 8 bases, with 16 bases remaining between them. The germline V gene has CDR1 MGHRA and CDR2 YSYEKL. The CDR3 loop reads CASSQDPAQRGGYTF. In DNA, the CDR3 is TGCGCCAGCAGCCAAGACCCCGCTCAGCGAGGGGGCTACACCTTC.

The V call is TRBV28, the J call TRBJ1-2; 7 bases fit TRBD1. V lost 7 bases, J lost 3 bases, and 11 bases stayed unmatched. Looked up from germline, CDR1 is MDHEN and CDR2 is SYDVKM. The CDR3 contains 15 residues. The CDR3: CASTETTGEDYGYTF. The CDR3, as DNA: TGTGCCAGCACCGAGACCACAGGGGAGGACTATGGCTACACCTTC.

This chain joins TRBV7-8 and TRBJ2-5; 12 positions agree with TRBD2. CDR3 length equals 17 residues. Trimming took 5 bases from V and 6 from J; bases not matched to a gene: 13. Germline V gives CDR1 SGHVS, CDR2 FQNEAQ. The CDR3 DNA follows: TGTGCCAGCAGCCCTTTCAGCGGACTAGCGGGGTCAAAGACCCAGTACTTC. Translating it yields CASSPFSGLAGSKTQYF.

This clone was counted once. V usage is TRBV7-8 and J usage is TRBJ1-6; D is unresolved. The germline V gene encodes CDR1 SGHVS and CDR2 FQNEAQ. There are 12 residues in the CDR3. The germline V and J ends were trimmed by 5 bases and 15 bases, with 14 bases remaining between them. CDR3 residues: CASSPGSDFLHF. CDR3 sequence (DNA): TGTGCCAGCAGCCCGGGCTCTGACTTCCTCCACTTT.

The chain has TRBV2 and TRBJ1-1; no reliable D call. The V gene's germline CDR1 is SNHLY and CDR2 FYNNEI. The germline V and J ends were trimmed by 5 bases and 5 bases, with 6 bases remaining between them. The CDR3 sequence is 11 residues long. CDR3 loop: CASSYATEAFF. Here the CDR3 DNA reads TGTGCCAGCAGTTATGCTACTGAAGCTTTCTTT.

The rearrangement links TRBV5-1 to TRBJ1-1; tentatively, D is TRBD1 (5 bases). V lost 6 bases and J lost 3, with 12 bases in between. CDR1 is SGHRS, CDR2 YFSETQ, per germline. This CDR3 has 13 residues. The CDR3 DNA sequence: TGCGCCAGCAAGGGACCGGCCCACACTGAAGCTTTCTTT. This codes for CASKGPAHTEAFF.

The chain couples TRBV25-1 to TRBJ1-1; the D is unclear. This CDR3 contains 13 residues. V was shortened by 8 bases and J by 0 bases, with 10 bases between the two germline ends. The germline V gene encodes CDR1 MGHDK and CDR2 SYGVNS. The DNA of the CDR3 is TGTGCCAGCTGGAAGGGTTTGAACACTGAAGCTTTCTTT. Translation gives CASWKGLNTEAFF.

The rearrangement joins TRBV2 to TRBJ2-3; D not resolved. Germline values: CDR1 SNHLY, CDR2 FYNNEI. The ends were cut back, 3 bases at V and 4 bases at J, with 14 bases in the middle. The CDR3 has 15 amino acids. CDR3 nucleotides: TGTGCCAGCAGTGAGGACCAGCTACCCTCAGATACGCAGTATTTT. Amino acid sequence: CASSEDQLPSDTQYF.

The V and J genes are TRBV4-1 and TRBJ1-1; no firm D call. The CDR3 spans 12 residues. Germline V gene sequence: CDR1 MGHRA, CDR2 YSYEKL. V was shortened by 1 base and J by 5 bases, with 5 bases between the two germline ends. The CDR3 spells CASSQGETEAFF. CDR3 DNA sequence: TGCGCCAGCAGCCAAGGAGAAACTGAAGCTTTCTTT.

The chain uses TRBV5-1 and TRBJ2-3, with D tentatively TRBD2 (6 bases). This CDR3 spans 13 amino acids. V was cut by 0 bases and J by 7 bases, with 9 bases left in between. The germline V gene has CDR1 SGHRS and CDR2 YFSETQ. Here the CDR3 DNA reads TGCGCCAGCAGCTTGGCGGAGGGAAATACGCAGTATTTT. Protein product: CASSLAEGNTQYF.

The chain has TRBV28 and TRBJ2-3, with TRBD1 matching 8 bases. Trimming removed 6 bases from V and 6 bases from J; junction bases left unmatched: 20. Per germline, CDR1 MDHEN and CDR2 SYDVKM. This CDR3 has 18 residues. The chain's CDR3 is CASRPLQGWDRLSDTQYF. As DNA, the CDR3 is TGTGCCAGCAGACCACTCCAAGGTTGGGACAGGTTGTCGGATACGCAGTATTTT.

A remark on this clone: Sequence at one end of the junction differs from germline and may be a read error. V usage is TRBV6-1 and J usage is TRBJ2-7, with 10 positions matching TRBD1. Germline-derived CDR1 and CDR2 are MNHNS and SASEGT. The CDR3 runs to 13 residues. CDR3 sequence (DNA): TGTGCCGGCAGACAGGGGGCGAACTACGAGCAGTACTTC. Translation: CAGRQGANYEQYF.

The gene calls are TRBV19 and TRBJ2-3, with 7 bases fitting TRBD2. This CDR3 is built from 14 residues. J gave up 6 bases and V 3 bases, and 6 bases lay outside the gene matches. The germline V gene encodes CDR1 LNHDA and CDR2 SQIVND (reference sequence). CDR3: CASSIGEGWDTQYF. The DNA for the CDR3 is TGTGCCAGTAGTATTGGGGAGGGCTGGGATACGCAGTATTTT.